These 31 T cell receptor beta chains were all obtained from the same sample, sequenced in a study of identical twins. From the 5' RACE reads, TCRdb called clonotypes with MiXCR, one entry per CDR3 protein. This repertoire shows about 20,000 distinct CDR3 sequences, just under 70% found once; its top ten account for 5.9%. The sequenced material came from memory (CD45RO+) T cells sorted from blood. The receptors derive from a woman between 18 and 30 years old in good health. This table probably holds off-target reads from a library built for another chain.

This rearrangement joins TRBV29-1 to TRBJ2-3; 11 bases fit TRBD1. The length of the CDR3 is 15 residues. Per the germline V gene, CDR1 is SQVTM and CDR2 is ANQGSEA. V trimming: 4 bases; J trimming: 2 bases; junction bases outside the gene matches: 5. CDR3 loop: CSVGTGGGFTDTQYF. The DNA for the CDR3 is TGCAGCGTTGGGACAGGGGGCGGGTTCACAGATACGCAGTATTTT.

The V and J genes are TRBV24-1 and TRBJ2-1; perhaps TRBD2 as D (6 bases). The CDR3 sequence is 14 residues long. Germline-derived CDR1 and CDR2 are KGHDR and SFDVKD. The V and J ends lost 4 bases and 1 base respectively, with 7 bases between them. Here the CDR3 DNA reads TGTGCCACCAGTGAGGGGGGTTCCTACAATGAGCAGTTCTTC. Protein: CATSEGGSYNEQFF.

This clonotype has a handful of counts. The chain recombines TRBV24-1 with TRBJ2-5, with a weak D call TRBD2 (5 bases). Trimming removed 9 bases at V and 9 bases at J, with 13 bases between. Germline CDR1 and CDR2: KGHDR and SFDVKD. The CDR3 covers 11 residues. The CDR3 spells CATVPNGAQYF. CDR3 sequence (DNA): TGTGCCACCGTTCCTAACGGGGCCCAGTACTTC.

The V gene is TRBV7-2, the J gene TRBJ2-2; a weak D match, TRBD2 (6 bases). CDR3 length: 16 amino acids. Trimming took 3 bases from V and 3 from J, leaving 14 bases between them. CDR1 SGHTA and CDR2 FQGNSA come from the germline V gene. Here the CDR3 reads CASSFGTSRDTGELFF. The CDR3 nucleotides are TGTGCCAGCAGCTTTGGCACTAGCAGAGACACCGGGGAGCTGTTTTTT.

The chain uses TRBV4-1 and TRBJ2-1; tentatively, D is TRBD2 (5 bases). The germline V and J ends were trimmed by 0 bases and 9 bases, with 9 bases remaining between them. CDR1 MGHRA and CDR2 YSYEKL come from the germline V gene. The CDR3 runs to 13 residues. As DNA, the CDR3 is TGCGCCAGCAGCCAAGATGGGAGCGCTGAGCAGTTCTTC. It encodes CASSQDGSAEQFF.

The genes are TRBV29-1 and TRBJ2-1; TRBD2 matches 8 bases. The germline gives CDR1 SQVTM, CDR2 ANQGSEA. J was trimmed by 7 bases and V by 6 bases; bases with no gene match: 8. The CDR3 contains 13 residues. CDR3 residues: CSVAGRARNEQFF. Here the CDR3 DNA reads TGCAGCGTGGCCGGGAGGGCCAGGAATGAGCAGTTCTTC.

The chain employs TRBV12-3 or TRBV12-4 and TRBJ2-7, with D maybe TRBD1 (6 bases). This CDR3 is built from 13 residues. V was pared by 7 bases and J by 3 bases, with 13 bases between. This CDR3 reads CASIKTGNYEQYF. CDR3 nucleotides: TGTGCCAGCATCAAGACAGGAAACTACGAGCAGTACTTC.

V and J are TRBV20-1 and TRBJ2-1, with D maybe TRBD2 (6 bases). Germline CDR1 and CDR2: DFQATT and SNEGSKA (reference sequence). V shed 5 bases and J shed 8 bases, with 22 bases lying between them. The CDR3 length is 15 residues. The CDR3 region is CSAPPPTSGLYEQFF. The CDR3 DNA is TGCAGTGCTCCCCCCCCGACTAGTGGTCTTTATGAGCAGTTCTTC.

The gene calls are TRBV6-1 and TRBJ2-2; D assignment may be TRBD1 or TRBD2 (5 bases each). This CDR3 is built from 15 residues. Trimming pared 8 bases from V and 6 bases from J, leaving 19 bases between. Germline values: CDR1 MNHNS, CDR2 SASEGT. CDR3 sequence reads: CASVGSQGKAGELFF. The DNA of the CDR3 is TGTGCCAGCGTAGGGAGCCAGGGCAAGGCCGGGGAGCTGTTTTTT.

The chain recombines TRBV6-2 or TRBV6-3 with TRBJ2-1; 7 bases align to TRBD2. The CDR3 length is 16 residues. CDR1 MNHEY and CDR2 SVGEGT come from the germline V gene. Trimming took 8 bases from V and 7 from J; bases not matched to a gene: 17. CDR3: CASGYSGSNRRNEQFF. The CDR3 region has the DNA TGTGCCAGCGGGTATAGCGGGTCCAACCGGAGGAATGAGCAGTTCTTC.

CDR3 loop: CASSHKLGVYNEQFF. CDR3 in DNA: TGTGCCAGCAGTCACAAGCTAGGGGTATACAATGAGCAGTTCTTC. The rearrangement uses TRBV6-2 or TRBV6-3 and TRBJ2-1; perhaps TRBD1 as D (5 bases). The V gene's germline CDR1 is MNHEY and CDR2 SVGEGT. Trimming cost V 5 bases and J 4 bases, with 15 bases left between them. The CDR3 is 15 residues long.

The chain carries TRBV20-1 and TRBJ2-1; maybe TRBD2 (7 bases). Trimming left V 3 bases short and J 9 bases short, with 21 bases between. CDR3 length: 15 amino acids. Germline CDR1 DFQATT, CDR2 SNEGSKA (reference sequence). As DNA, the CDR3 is TGCAGTGCTAGCCCACAAGGCGGGGGCTTTAGTGAGCAGTTCTTC. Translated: CSASPQGGGFSEQFF.

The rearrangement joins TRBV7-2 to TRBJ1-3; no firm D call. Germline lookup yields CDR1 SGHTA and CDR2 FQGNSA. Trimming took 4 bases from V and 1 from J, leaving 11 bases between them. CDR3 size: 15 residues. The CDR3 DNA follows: TGTGCCAGCAGCTCGGGATTTACGTCTGGAAACACCATATATTTT. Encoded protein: CASSSGFTSGNTIYF.

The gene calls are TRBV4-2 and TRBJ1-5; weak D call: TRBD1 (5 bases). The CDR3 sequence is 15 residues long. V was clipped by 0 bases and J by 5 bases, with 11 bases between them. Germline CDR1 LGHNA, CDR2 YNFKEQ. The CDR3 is CASSQDQDTDQPQHF. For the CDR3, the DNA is TGTGCCAGCAGCCAAGATCAGGACACGGATCAGCCCCAGCATTTT.

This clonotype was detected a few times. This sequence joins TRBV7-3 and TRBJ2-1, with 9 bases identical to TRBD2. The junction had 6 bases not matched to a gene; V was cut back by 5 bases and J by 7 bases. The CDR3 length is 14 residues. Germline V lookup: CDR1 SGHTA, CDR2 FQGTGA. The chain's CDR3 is CASSPSGDRNEQFF. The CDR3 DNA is TGTGCCAGCAGCCCTAGCGGGGATAGGAATGAGCAGTTCTTC.

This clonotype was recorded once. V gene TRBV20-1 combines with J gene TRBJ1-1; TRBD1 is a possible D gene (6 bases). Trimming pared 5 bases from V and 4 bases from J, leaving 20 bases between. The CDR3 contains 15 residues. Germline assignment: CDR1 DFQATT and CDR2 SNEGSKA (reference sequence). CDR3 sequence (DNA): TGCAGTGCTGCCCTGGGGGCCTACCGGGGCACTGAAGCTTTCTTT. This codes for CSAALGAYRGTEAFF.

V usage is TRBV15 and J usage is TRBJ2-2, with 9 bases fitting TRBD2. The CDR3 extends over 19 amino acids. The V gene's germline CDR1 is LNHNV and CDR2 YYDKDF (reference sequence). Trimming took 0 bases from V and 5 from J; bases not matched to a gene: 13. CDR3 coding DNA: TGTGCCACCAGCAGAGATACCCCCTTTAGCGGGAGTCTTACCGGGGAGCTGTTTTTT. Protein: CATSRDTPFSGSLTGELFF.

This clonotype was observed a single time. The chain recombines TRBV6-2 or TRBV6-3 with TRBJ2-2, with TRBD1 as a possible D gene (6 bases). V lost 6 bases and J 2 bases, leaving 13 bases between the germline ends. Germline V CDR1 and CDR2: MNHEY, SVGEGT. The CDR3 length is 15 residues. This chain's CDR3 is CASRPSTGNTGELFF. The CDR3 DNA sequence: TGTGCCAGCAGGCCTTCGACAGGAAACACCGGGGAGCTGTTTTTT.

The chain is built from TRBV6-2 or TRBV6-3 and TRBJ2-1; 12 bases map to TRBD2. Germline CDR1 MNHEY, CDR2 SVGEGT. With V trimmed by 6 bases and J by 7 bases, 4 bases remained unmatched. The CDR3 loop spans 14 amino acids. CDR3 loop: CASRPSGRGNEQFF. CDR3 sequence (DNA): TGTGCCAGCAGGCCTAGCGGGAGGGGGAATGAGCAGTTCTTC.

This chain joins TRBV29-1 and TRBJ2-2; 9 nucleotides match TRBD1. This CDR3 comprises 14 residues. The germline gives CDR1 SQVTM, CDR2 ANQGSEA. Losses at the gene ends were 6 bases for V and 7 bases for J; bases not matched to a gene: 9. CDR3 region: CSVTRQGVNGELFF. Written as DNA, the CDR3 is TGCAGCGTGACCCGACAGGGGGTAAACGGGGAGCTGTTTTTT.

The CDR3 here is CASSSNRGSLDQPQHF. The CDR3 coding sequence is TGTGCCAGCAGTTCAAACAGGGGGAGTTTGGATCAGCCCCAGCATTTT. The chain employs TRBV6-2 or TRBV6-3 and TRBJ1-5, with 8 bases aligning to TRBD1. Germline CDR1 MNHEY, CDR2 SVGEGT. The CDR3 totals 16 residues. J gave up 5 bases and V 4 bases, and 10 bases lay outside the gene matches.

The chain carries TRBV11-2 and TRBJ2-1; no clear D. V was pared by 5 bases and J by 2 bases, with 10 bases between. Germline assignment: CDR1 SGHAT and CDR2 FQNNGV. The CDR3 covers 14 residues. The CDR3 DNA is TGTGCCAGCAGCCGTGGACGGACCTACAATGAGCAGTTCTTC. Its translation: CASSRGRTYNEQFF.

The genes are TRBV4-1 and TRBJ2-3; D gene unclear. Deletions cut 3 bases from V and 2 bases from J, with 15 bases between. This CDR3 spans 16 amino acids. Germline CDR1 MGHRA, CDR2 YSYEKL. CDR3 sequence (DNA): TGCGCCAGCAGCCAGGCTAATCTCATTATCACAGATACGCAGTATTTT. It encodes CASSQANLIITDTQYF.

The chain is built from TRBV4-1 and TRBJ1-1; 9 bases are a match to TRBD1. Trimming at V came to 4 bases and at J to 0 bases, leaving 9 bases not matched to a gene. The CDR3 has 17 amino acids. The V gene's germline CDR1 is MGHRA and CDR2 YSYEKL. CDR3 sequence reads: CASSLLWTGAMNTEAFF. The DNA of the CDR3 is TGCGCCAGCAGCCTACTATGGACAGGGGCCATGAACACTGAAGCTTTCTTT.

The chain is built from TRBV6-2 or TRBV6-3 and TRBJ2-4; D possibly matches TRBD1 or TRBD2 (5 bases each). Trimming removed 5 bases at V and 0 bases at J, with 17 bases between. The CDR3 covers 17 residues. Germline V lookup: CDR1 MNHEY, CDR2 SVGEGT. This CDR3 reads CASSLTRDRLAKNIQYF. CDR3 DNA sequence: TGTGCCAGCAGTCTTACCCGGGACCGACTAGCCAAAAACATTCAGTACTTC.

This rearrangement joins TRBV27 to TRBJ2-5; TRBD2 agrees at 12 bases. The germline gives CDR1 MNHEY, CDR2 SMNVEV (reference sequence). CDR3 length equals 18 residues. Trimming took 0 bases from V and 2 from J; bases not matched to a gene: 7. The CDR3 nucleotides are TGTGCCAGCAGTTTATCTACCTGGACTAGCGGGAAGCAAGAGACCCAGTACTTC. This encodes CASSLSTWTSGKQETQYF.

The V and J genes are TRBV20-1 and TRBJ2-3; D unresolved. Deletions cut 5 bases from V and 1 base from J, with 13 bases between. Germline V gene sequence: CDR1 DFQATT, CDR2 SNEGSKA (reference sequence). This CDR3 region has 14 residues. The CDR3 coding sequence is TGCAGTGCTGGCCATAGCTTCGGCACAGATACGCAGTATTTT. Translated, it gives CSAGHSFGTDTQYF.

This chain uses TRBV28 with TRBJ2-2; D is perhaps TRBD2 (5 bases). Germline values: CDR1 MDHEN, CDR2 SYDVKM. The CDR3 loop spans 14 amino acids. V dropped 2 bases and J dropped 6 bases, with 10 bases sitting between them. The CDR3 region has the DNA TGTGCCAGCAGTTTACGTCTAGCCTCCGGGGAGCTGTTTTTT. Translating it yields CASSLRLASGELFF.

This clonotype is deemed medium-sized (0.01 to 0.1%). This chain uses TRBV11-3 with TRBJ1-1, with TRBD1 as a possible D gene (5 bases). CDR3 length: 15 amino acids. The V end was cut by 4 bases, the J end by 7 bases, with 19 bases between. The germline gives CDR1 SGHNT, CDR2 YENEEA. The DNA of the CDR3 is TGTGCCAGCAGCTCTTCGGGAAGGGGCACCCATGAAGCTTTCTTT. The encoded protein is CASSSSGRGTHEAFF.

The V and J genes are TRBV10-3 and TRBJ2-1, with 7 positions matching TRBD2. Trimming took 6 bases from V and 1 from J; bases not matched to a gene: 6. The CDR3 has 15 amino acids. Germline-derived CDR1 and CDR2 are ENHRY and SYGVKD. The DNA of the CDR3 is TGTGCCATCAGGGACCTAGCGGAATCCTACAATGAGCAGTTCTTC. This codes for CAIRDLAESYNEQFF.

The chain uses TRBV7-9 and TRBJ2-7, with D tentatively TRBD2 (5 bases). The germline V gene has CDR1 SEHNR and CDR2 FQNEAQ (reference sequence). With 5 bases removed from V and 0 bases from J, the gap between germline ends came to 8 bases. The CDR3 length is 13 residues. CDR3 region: CASSVTSSYEQYF. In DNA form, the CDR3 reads TGTGCCAGCAGCGTCACTAGCTCCTACGAGCAGTACTTC.